This TCR beta chain appears in the sequencing data of a study of siplizumab effects on memory and regulatory T cells. Regarding this clone: Its antigen is currently unknown.

The CDR3 consists of 15 residues. CDR1 is SEHNR and CDR2 is FQNEAQ in the germline V gene (reference sequence). The trim removed 2 bases at V and 4 bases at J, leaving 6 bases unmatched. Overall study results and limits: Naive T cells looked more diverse than memory cells and looked like major alloresponse contributors.

Produced via immunoSEQ multiplex PCR; TCRdb's table is partial and in-frame only. Altogether roughly 100,000 clones are present, 85% to 95% being singletons, with the ten largest covering 0.25% to 0.35%. This chain connects TRBV7-9 to TRBJ2-5; TRBD2 matches 8 bases. Sequencing was carried out using CD4+ T cells sorted from blood. The sequence was obtained from a human donor in good health. CDR3: CASSLPGLEGETQYF. The CDR3 region has the DNA TGTGCCAGCAGCTTACCGGGACTAGAAGGAGAGACCCAGTACTTC. The whole variable domain, remainder taken from reference TRBV7-9 and TRBJ2-5, is DTGVSQNPRHKITKRGQNVTFRCDPISEHNRLYWYRQTLGQGPEFLTYFQNEAQLEKSRLLSDRFSAERPKGSFSTLEIQRTEQGDSAMYLCASSLPGLEGETQYFGPGTRLLVL.